This T cell receptor (beta chain) derives from a study of blood T cells in healthy people across ages. Study outcomes and limitations: Both naive CD4+ cell counts and diversity were greater in long-lived donors than in aged donors. No one knew whether donors had CMV, which possibly confounded expanded clonotype changes.

The germline gives CDR1 MDHEN, CDR2 SYDVKM. V lost 5 bases to trimming and J lost 7 bases; unmatched junction nucleotides: 8. The CDR3 spans 16 residues. Points on this clonotype: Its target is unknown.

Primers used in a second PCR of about 6 to 12 cycles were a sample-barcoded 5' primer and a J-beta primer mix. Each of the cDNA molecules was tagged by a template-switch adaptor with 12 random nucleotides. TCRdb re-called the 5' RACE reads through MiXCR, storing one row per CDR3 protein. The repertoire holds 700,000 or so distinct CDR3 sequences, with around 38% as singletons. This rearrangement joins TRBV28 to TRBJ2-1; 13 bases match TRBD2. This TCR was recovered from a man older than 75 in good health. The sample comprised blood. The CDR3 DNA sequence: TGTGCCAGCAGTCTCGGGGGACTAGCGGGAAGTAATGAGCAGTTCTTC. Amino acid sequence: CASSLGGLAGSNEQFF.